This T cell receptor beta chain was profiled in a study of early T cells in non-severe SARS-CoV-2 infection. Study-level information: The study sequenced bulk RNA from unsorted whole blood, with chains unpaired.

Individual cDNA molecules carried attached unique molecular identifiers. From the 5' RACE reads, TCRdb called clonotypes with MiXCR, one entry per CDR3 protein. The sample gives 85,000 to 100,000 distinct CDR3 sequences, approximately 11% of which show up once; 5.1% is in the top ten. V shed 0 bases and J shed 6 bases, with 8 bases lying between them. Germline V lookup: CDR1 DFQATT, CDR2 SNEGSKA (reference sequence). CDR3 length: 12 amino acids. Study-wide points: VDJdb matching skewed toward anti-spike CD8 responses, missing private and CD4 specificities.

There are a few counts of this clonotype. Antigen unknown. The rearrangement joins TRBV20-1 to TRBJ1-2, with D hard to call. What was sequenced was whole blood. The clonotype was recovered from an adult who was a healthcare worker with PCR-confirmed SARS-CoV-2 infection or an uninfected control (not recorded which). The CDR3 DNA is TGCAGTGCTAGAGATCACGGGAATGGCTACACCTTC. Translated: CSARDHGNGYTF.